This entry is about one T cell receptor beta chain. In the study's own analysis: Using reference gene primer amplification, nucleated cell counts were estimated. Assay used: immunoSEQ multiplex PCR; TCRdb lists only in-frame clones, some missing. From that table come the V and J calls and clone size; the DNA was used to work out D and trimming. The data show a few hundred thousand clones, 80% to 90% seen once. The data stem from a study of blood T cell repertoires in COVID-19. Looking at the study overall: T cells, B-cell-depleted T cells, or PBMCs supplied cDNA or gDNA.

V shed 8 bases and J shed 7 bases, with 17 bases lying between them. This CDR3 region has 13 residues. CDR1 and CDR2 from the germline V gene are SNHLY and FYNNEI. The V and J genes are TRBV2 and TRBJ2-5, with TRBD2 as a possible D gene (6 bases). The TCR sequence derives from a man in his forties with acute or convalescent COVID-19. The sequencing sample was made of peripheral blood. CDR3 amino acids: CASALSAGSTQYF. The CDR3 bases are TGTGCCAGCGCGCTTAGTGCGGGGTCGACCCAGTACTTC.